The 24 T cell receptor beta chains below come from one sample, sequenced in a study of blood T cell repertoires in COVID-19. This table comes from immunoSEQ multiplex PCR, and its TCRdb copy is limited to in-frame clones, with some not included. The data show 220,000 or so clones, approximately 81% seen once. The sequencing sample was made of peripheral blood. Receptors originate from a woman in her sixties or seventies who had recovered from COVID-19.

The chain links TRBV11-2 to TRBJ2-2, with 7 bases lining up with TRBD1. CDR3 length equals 15 residues. V gave up 2 bases and J gave up 7 bases; unmatched junction bases: 7. The V gene's germline CDR1 is SGHAT and CDR2 FQNNGV. CDR3 region: CASSLRQGEIGELFF. CDR3 coding DNA: TGTGCCAGCAGCTTAAGGCAGGGGGAAATCGGGGAGCTGTTTTTT.

The chain couples TRBV30 to TRBJ1-3, with TRBD1 matching 8 bases. The CDR3 covers 14 residues. The V gene's germline CDR1 is GTSNPN and CDR2 SVGIG (reference sequence). J lost 0 bases, V lost 5 bases, and 3 bases had no gene match. The CDR3 bases are TGTGCCTGGGACAGGGGTACCTCTGGAAACACCATATATTTT. Protein sequence: CAWDRGTSGNTIYF. The complete variable domain, with remaining parts taken from reference TRBV30 and TRBJ1-3, reads SQTIHQWPATLVQPVGSPLSLECTVEGTSNPNLYWYRQAAGRGLQLLFYSVGIGQISSEVPQNLSASRPQDRQFILSSKKLLLSDSGFYLCAWDRGTSGNTIYFGEGSWLTVV.

The gene calls are TRBV4-1 and TRBJ2-3; 7 bases are a match to TRBD1. Looked up from germline, CDR1 is MGHRA and CDR2 is YSYEKL. There are 17 residues in the CDR3. Losses at the gene ends were 0 bases for V and 4 bases for J; bases not matched to a gene: 10. The CDR3 region has the DNA TGCGCCAGCAGCCAAGAAGACAGGGATTTGGCAGCAGATACGCAGTATTTT. Protein sequence: CASSQEDRDLAADTQYF.

The chain links TRBV5-1 to TRBJ2-7, with TRBD2 identical over 12 bases. Germline CDR1 is SGHRS and CDR2 is YFSETQ. The CDR3 loop spans 15 amino acids. Germline trimming cut 4 bases from V and 2 bases from J; bases unmatched to any gene: 4. The CDR3 reads CASSRTSGATYEQYF. For the CDR3, the DNA is TGCGCCAGCAGCCGGACTAGCGGGGCTACCTACGAGCAGTACTTC. The whole variable domain, filled in from reference TRBV5-1 and TRBJ2-7, reads KAGVTQTPRYLIKTRGQQVTLSCSPISGHRSVSWYQQTPGQGLQFLFEYFSETQRNKGNFPGRFSGRQFSNSRSEMNVSTLELGDSALYLCASSRTSGATYEQYFGPGTRLTVT.

The CDR3 nucleotides are TGTGCCAGCAGCTTGGACAGGGACCGCGAGCAGTACTTC. Its protein product is CASSLDRDREQYF. The chain uses TRBV5-4 and TRBJ2-7; D perhaps matches TRBD1 (6 bases). Germline loops: CDR1 SGHNT, CDR2 YYREEE (reference sequence). This CDR3 has 13 amino acids. The germline V and J ends were trimmed by 0 bases and 6 bases, with 10 bases remaining between them. The variable domain in full, completed from reference TRBV5-4 and TRBJ2-7, reads ETGVTQSPTHLIKTRGQQVTLRCSSQSGHNTVSWYQQALGQGPQFIFQYYREEENGRGNFPPRFSGLQFPNYSSELNVNALELDDSALYLCASSLDRDREQYFGPGTRLTVT.

V gene TRBV4-3 combines with J gene TRBJ1-2; D uncertain. CDR1 and CDR2 from the germline V gene are LGHNA and YSLEER. Trimming left V 0 bases short and J 8 bases short, with 16 bases between. The CDR3 contains 15 residues. DNA of the CDR3: TGCGCCAGCAGCCAAGATGGTTCGAGCGGGAGGGGCTACACCTTC. Protein: CASSQDGSSGRGYTF.

The chain carries TRBV3-1 (or the pseudogene TRBV3-2) and TRBJ2-3, with 8 positions matching TRBD2. The J segment lost 2 bases and the V segment lost 0 bases, leaving 4 bases of the junction unmatched. This CDR3 contains 16 residues. Germline CDR1 reads LGHDT; CDR2 reads YNNKEL (reference sequence). CDR3 nucleotides: TGTGCCAGCAGCCAAGATACGGGGGGGAACACAGATACGCAGTATTTT. This codes for CASSQDTGGNTDTQYF.

The J gene is TRBJ1-1, the V gene TRBV11-2; TRBD1 matches 8 bases. Germline CDR1 and CDR2: SGHAT and FQNNGV. The CDR3 consists of 16 residues. Trimming took 5 bases from V and 5 from J; bases not matched to a gene: 13. The DNA of the CDR3 is TGTGCCAGCAGCCGACCCCCAGGGGGCGCGGGGACTGAAGCTTTCTTT. Its translation: CASSRPPGGAGTEAFF.

J is TRBJ2-7 and V is TRBV7-8; weak D call: TRBD2 (7 bases). V dropped 5 bases and J dropped 9 bases, with 17 bases sitting between them. The CDR3 runs 13 residues. Germline loops: CDR1 SGHVS, CDR2 FQNEAQ. CDR3: CASSLRGGGRQYF. The CDR3 coding sequence is TGTGCCAGCAGCCTTCGAGGCGGGGGCAGGCAGTACTTC.

The chain combines TRBV7-2 with TRBJ2-7; 10 nucleotides line up with TRBD1. Germline V gives CDR1 SGHTA, CDR2 FQGNSA. V was pared by 5 bases and J by 6 bases, with 13 bases of the junction left unmatched. This CDR3 region has 16 residues. For the CDR3, the DNA is TGTGCCAGCAGCGAGGGCCCGGGGACAGGGGAAGGCGAGCAGTACTTC. This codes for CASSEGPGTGEGEQYF.

This clone has only one observation. The CDR3 region is CASSLPDTTSEQYF. The CDR3 nucleotides are TGTGCCAGCAGTCTGCCAGACACCACGTCGGAGCAGTACTTC. The chain is built from TRBV27 and TRBJ2-7; no firm D call. The length of the CDR3 is 14 residues. V dropped 5 bases and J dropped 7 bases, with 18 bases sitting between them. The germline gives CDR1 MNHEY, CDR2 SMNVEV (reference sequence).

V gene TRBV7-9 combines with J gene TRBJ1-6; 9 bases agree with TRBD1. V was clipped by 1 base and J by 8 bases; unmatched bases: 6. The V gene's germline CDR1 is SEHNR and CDR2 FQNEAQ (reference sequence). This CDR3 is 16 amino acids long. CDR3 bases: TGTGCCAGCAGCTTAGAAGCGGGACAGGGCGATTCACCCCTCCACTTT. This encodes CASSLEAGQGDSPLHF.

This clone was seen more than once but under ten times. The chain carries TRBV3-1 (or the pseudogene TRBV3-2) and TRBJ2-3; 7 bases line up with TRBD2. The trim removed 4 bases at V and 2 bases at J, leaving 15 bases unmatched. The CDR3 spans 18 residues. The V gene's germline CDR1 is LGHDT and CDR2 YNNKEL (reference sequence). The CDR3 nucleotides are TGTGCCAGCAGCCTCTTGGGAGGGGCGGGGGTTTACACAGATACGCAGTATTTT. Residues: CASSLLGGAGVYTDTQYF.

This chain joins TRBV3-1 (or the pseudogene TRBV3-2) and TRBJ1-5, with D possibly being TRBD1 (5 bases). Trimming pared 8 bases from V and 4 bases from J, leaving 9 bases between. The CDR3 consists of 12 residues. Germline CDR1 LGHDT, CDR2 YNNKEL (reference sequence). CDR3 amino acids: CASHSGNQPQHF. The CDR3 DNA sequence: TGTGCCAGCCATTCAGGGAATCAGCCCCAGCATTTT.

This sequence joins TRBV18 and TRBJ2-7, with 10 bases identical to TRBD1. Trimming took 5 bases from V and 4 from J; bases not matched to a gene: 5. CDR3 size: 14 residues. Germline CDR1 reads KGHSH; CDR2 reads LQKENI. CDR3 sequence reads: CASSARTGGYEQYF. The DNA for the CDR3 is TGTGCCAGCTCAGCTCGGACAGGGGGTTACGAGCAGTACTTC.

The V call is TRBV12-5, the J call TRBJ2-5, with D possibly matching TRBD1 (6 bases). Per germline, CDR1 LGHNT and CDR2 FRNRAP. The ends were cut back, 4 bases at V and 7 bases at J, with 19 bases in the middle. This CDR3 comprises 15 residues. CDR3 sequence: CASGSGQSGSGTQYF. Written as DNA, the CDR3 is TGTGCTAGTGGTTCGGGACAAAGCGGTTCAGGGACCCAGTACTTC.

The chain joins TRBV4-1 to TRBJ1-2, with 10 nucleotides matching TRBD1. Germline trimming cut 3 bases from V and 7 bases from J; bases unmatched to any gene: 5. Germline V CDR1 and CDR2: MGHRA, YSYEKL. The CDR3 has 14 amino acids. CDR3 loop: CASSQAGTGAGYTF. CDR3 in DNA: TGCGCCAGCAGCCAGGCCGGGACAGGGGCTGGCTACACCTTC.

The DNA for the CDR3 is TGTGCCAGCAGCTTGGGCGGCCAAGCTTTCTTT. Protein product: CASSLGGQAFF. This sequence joins TRBV5-4 and TRBJ1-1; D is unresolved. V gave up 0 bases and J gave up 9 bases, with 6 bases separating them. The CDR3 covers 11 residues. Per germline, CDR1 SGHNT and CDR2 YYREEE (reference sequence). Based on the CDR3 plus reference TRBV5-4 and TRBJ1-1, the full variable domain is ETGVTQSPTHLIKTRGQQVTLRCSSQSGHNTVSWYQQALGQGPQFIFQYYREEENGRGNFPPRFSGLQFPNYSSELNVNALELDDSALYLCASSLGGQAFFGQGTRLTVV.

As regards this clone: The same CDR3 can be traced to other DNA sequences in this sample. The genes are TRBV2 and TRBJ2-7, with TRBD1 identical over 7 bases. Germline CDR1 SNHLY, CDR2 FYNNEI. The J segment lost 1 base and the V segment lost 3 bases, leaving 3 bases of the junction unmatched. The CDR3 is 14 amino acids. The CDR3 sequence: CASSDQGVSYEQYF. For the CDR3, the DNA is TGTGCCAGCAGTGACCAGGGGGTTTCCTACGAGCAGTACTTC.

CDR3 protein: CASSWDSRTDTQYF. In DNA, the CDR3 is TGTGCCAGCAGCTGGGACAGCCGCACAGATACGCAGTATTTT. J is TRBJ2-3 and V is TRBV11-3; the match to TRBD1 covers 7 bases. The CDR3 covers 14 residues. The V gene end was trimmed by 4 bases and the J gene end by 1 base; junction bases not matched to a gene: 2. Germline-derived CDR1 and CDR2 are SGHNT and YENEEA.

The chain couples TRBV10-3 to TRBJ2-5; D not certain. This CDR3 is 13 amino acids long. V was trimmed by 10 bases and J by 5 bases, leaving 17 bases between them. CDR1 and CDR2 (germline): ENHRY, SYGVKD. The CDR3 region is CANPRIPTETQYF. DNA of the CDR3: TGTGCCAACCCGCGAATCCCTACGGAGACCCAGTACTTC.

J is TRBJ2-2 and V is TRBV23-1; 9 nucleotides match TRBD1. TRBV23-1 carries the ORF label, with uncertain function. V lost 7 bases, J lost 3 bases, and 3 bases stayed unmatched. This CDR3 spans 14 amino acids. The CDR3: CASTRTGDTGELFF. DNA of the CDR3: TGCGCCAGCACCCGGACAGGGGACACCGGGGAGCTGTTTTTT.

The chain joins TRBV5-6 to TRBJ2-7; D ambiguous. This CDR3 contains 14 residues. V lost 4 bases and J 0 bases, leaving 11 bases between the germline ends. CDR1 SGHDT and CDR2 YYEEEE come from the germline V gene. The CDR3 here is CASSPRLSSYEQYF. CDR3 nucleotides: TGTGCCAGCAGCCCCCGCCTGAGCTCCTACGAGCAGTACTTC.

This sequence joins TRBV7-9 and TRBJ2-3; no reliable D call. Trimming cost V 2 bases and J 3 bases, with 6 bases left between them. Germline V gives CDR1 SEHNR, CDR2 FQNEAQ (reference sequence). This CDR3 has 13 residues. CDR3 sequence reads: CASSLIQTDTQYF. The CDR3 DNA reads as TGTGCCAGCAGCTTAATTCAGACAGATACGCAGTATTTT.